Below, 31 T cell receptor beta chains from the same sample are listed, as sequenced in a study of cytomegalovirus exposure and HLA in healthy donors. With 60 Vbeta and 13 Jbeta primers, the PCR was carried out. Sequencing used immunoSEQ multiplex PCR; TCRdb keeps in-frame clones, though not all of them. The table records over 130,000 clones, 82% of them present only once. What was sequenced was PBMCs. The receptors derive from a man younger than 45 in good health and CMV-seropositive.

This clone was counted between two and nine times. The chain has TRBV6-1 and TRBJ1-3, with unresolved D. Trimming shortened V by 1 base and J by 3 bases, and 13 bases separated the two germline ends. Per the germline V gene, CDR1 is MNHNS and CDR2 is SASEGT. The length of the CDR3 is 16 residues. The CDR3 reads CASSEGALSFGNTIYF. In DNA, the CDR3 is TGTGCCAGCAGTGAAGGGGCACTCAGCTTTGGAAACACCATATATTTT.

The chain uses TRBV6-1 and TRBJ1-6, with TRBD1 matching 9 bases. Germline loops: CDR1 MNHNS, CDR2 SASEGT. The V gene end was trimmed by 2 bases and the J gene end by 11 bases; junction bases not matched to a gene: 10. The CDR3 contains 16 residues. CDR3 nucleotide sequence: TGTGCCAGCAGTGAACCTCCGGGACAGGGTATCCCACCCCTCCACTTT. Protein product: CASSEPPGQGIPPLHF.

This clone has more than one count but fewer than ten. The chain links TRBV7-6 to TRBJ1-4; no clear D. Germline V gene sequence: CDR1 SGHVS, CDR2 FNYEAQ. The ends were cut back, 2 bases at V and 0 bases at J, with 10 bases in the middle. CDR3 size: 16 residues. The CDR3 bases are TGTGCCAGCAGCTTAAGGATCGGGACAACTAATGAAAAACTGTTTTTT. Translating it yields CASSLRIGTTNEKLFF.

The chain uses TRBV28 and TRBJ2-7; possibly TRBD2 for D (5 bases). The CDR3 is 16 residues long. V dropped 4 bases and J dropped 0 bases, with 16 bases sitting between them. CDR1 and CDR2 (germline): MDHEN, SYDVKM. The CDR3 DNA reads as TGTGCCAGCAGTTACGGACTGGCCCAGAGCTCCTACGAGCAGTACTTC. Protein: CASSYGLAQSSYEQYF.

The chain joins TRBV9 to TRBJ2-1, with TRBD2 matching 7 bases. The CDR3 covers 16 residues. Trimming removed 0 bases from V and 5 bases from J; junction bases left unmatched: 8. Per germline, CDR1 SGDLS and CDR2 YYNGEE. The CDR3 loop reads CASSVGGRGGDNEQFF. The CDR3 DNA is TGTGCCAGCAGCGTAGGAGGGAGGGGAGGGGACAATGAGCAGTTCTTC.

The chain employs TRBV19 and TRBJ2-3, with D possibly being TRBD2 (5 bases). This CDR3 spans 16 amino acids. The germline CDR1 and CDR2 sequences are LNHDA and SQIVND (reference sequence). V was pared by 7 bases and J by 0 bases, with 17 bases between. CDR3 bases: TGTGCCAGTACCAACCGGGGTGCGGCCAGCACAGATACGCAGTATTTT. Its translation: CASTNRGAASTDTQYF.

In this sample, this clone turned up once. The genes are TRBV29-1 and TRBJ2-2, with 8 bases aligning to TRBD2. The CDR3 length is 16 residues. After removal of 1 base from V and 4 bases from J, the junction contained 8 bases not matched to a gene. Germline V gene data show CDR1 as SQVTM and CDR2 as ANQGSEA. In DNA form, the CDR3 reads TGCAGCGTTGAAGGGGATAGCGGGGCCCTCACCGGGGAGCTGTTTTTT. Translating gives CSVEGDSGALTGELFF.

J is TRBJ1-3 and V is TRBV10-1, with D possibly TRBD1 on 6 matching bases. CDR1 WNHNN and CDR2 SYGVQD come from the germline V gene (reference sequence). CDR3 length equals 14 residues. V was cut by 6 bases and J by 1 base, with 10 bases left in between. Written as DNA, the CDR3 is TGCGCCAGCAGCGCCGGGACATCTGGAAACACCATATATTTT. Translating gives CASSAGTSGNTIYF.

J is TRBJ2-5 and V is TRBV9; D is possibly TRBD1 (5 bases). Germline V gives CDR1 SGDLS, CDR2 YYNGEE. Deletions cut 4 bases from V and 5 bases from J, with 15 bases between. The CDR3 has 14 residues. CDR3 residues: CASSPTGPGETQYF. The DNA for the CDR3 is TGTGCCAGCAGCCCCACCGGGCCAGGGGAGACCCAGTACTTC.

This clone was counted once. The genes are TRBV28 and TRBJ1-5; TRBD1 matches 8 bases. CDR3 length equals 17 residues. V was pared by 3 bases and J by 6 bases, with 13 bases of the junction left unmatched. Germline V CDR1 and CDR2: MDHEN, SYDVKM. The DNA of the CDR3 is TGTGCCAGCAGTTTGTTAAATTGGACAGGGCAGGGTCAGCCCCAGCATTTT. Residues: CASSLLNWTGQGQPQHF.

The chain is built from TRBV11-3 and TRBJ2-2; 8 bases are shared with TRBD1. The V gene's germline CDR1 is SGHNT and CDR2 YENEEA. The J segment lost 6 bases and the V segment lost 5 bases, leaving 11 bases of the junction unmatched. The CDR3 is 16 amino acids. As DNA, the CDR3 is TGTGCCAGCAGCCTCGACAGGGGTAGTGTGCCCGGGGAGCTGTTTTTT. Translation: CASSLDRGSVPGELFF.

V and J are TRBV10-1 and TRBJ2-5; 9 nucleotides agree with TRBD1. V was clipped by 9 bases and J by 5 bases; unmatched bases: 7. The length of the CDR3 is 13 residues. Germline V gene sequence: CDR1 WNHNN, CDR2 SYGVQD (reference sequence). This CDR3 is CASWRTGVETQYF. The DNA of the CDR3 is TGCGCCAGTTGGCGGACAGGGGTCGAGACCCAGTACTTC.

This clone is a singleton in its sample. The chain is built from TRBV30 and TRBJ1-3, with D uncertain. The length of the CDR3 is 13 residues. The V end was cut by 4 bases, the J end by 3 bases, with 10 bases between. Germline CDR1 is GTSNPN and CDR2 is SVGIG (reference sequence). The CDR3 here is CAWISQYGNTIYF. The CDR3 DNA follows: TGTGCCTGGATCAGTCAGTATGGAAACACCATATATTTT.

The genes are TRBV11-3 and TRBJ2-2; a weak D match, TRBD2 (5 bases). Germline V gene lookup returns CDR1 SGHNT and CDR2 YENEEA. With 6 bases removed from V and 7 bases from J, the gap between germline ends came to 12 bases. This CDR3 comprises 13 residues. The CDR3, as DNA: TGTGCCAGCAGTGGGAGAACTGGCGGGGAGCTGTTTTTT. This codes for CASSGRTGGELFF.

This clone occurred once. The chain joins TRBV10-1 to TRBJ1-5; D may be TRBD1 (5 bases). V lost 11 bases to trimming and J lost 0 bases, with 17 bases between them. The CDR3 loop spans 15 amino acids. Germline assignment: CDR1 WNHNN and CDR2 SYGVQD (reference sequence). The CDR3 protein is CAVGGTHLSNQPQHF. The CDR3 region has the DNA TGCGCCGTGGGTGGGACTCACCTTAGCAATCAGCCCCAGCATTTT.

The chain links TRBV5-4 to TRBJ2-7; 9 nucleotides match TRBD2. This CDR3 is built from 14 residues. CDR1 is SGHNT and CDR2 is YYREEE in the germline V gene (reference sequence). The V gene end was trimmed by 4 bases and the J gene end by 2 bases; junction bases not matched to a gene: 4. CDR3 loop: CASSTSGPAYEQYF. The DNA for the CDR3 is TGTGCCAGCAGCACTAGCGGGCCAGCCTACGAGCAGTACTTC.

The chain employs TRBV18 and TRBJ1-4; 8 bases line up with TRBD1. The J segment lost 7 bases and the V segment lost 6 bases, leaving 1 base of the junction unmatched. The CDR3 is 12 residues long. Per the germline V gene, CDR1 is KGHSH and CDR2 is LQKENI. The CDR3 sequence is CASSQGAEKLFF. Here the CDR3 DNA reads TGTGCCAGCTCCCAGGGGGCTGAAAAACTGTTTTTT.

This clone occurred once. This chain uses TRBV7-9 with TRBJ2-7; 10 bases line up with TRBD1. V lost 4 bases to trimming and J lost 4 bases; unmatched junction nucleotides: 7. Germline CDR1 and CDR2: SEHNR and FQNEAQ (reference sequence). The CDR3 sequence is 15 residues long. The DNA for the CDR3 is TGTGCCAGCAGCTACGGGACAGGGGTACAATACGAGCAGTACTTC. Translation gives CASSYGTGVQYEQYF.

The chain couples TRBV5-4 to TRBJ2-3, with 14 bases identical to TRBD2. From germline, CDR1 is SGHNT and CDR2 YYREEE (reference sequence). The CDR3 sequence is 18 residues long. V shed 4 bases and J 5 bases; nucleotides not matched to a gene: 12. CDR3 region: CASSVRTSGGSRGDTQYF. Written as DNA, the CDR3 is TGTGCCAGCAGCGTCCGGACTAGCGGGGGGTCAAGAGGAGATACGCAGTATTTT.

CDR3 coding DNA: TGTGCCAGCAGGACAGGGGTGGCTCAGCCCCAGCATTTT. It is translated as CASRTGVAQPQHF. This sequence joins TRBV6-1 and TRBJ1-5, with 8 bases matching TRBD1. Germline V lookup: CDR1 MNHNS, CDR2 SASEGT. Trimming removed 6 bases from V and 6 bases from J; junction bases left unmatched: 4. The CDR3 runs 13 residues.

This chain uses TRBV7-3 with TRBJ2-2; D ambiguous. V shed 6 bases and J shed 5 bases, with 25 bases lying between them. Germline V gene lookup returns CDR1 SGHTA and CDR2 FQGTGA. CDR3 length: 18 amino acids. Written as DNA, the CDR3 is TGTGCCAGCAGTCGAGGAGCCGCGGCCACCCTCGGGACCGGGGAGCTGTTTTTT. Its protein is CASSRGAAATLGTGELFF.

The chain links TRBV5-4 to TRBJ2-3, with a tentative D call TRBD1 (5 bases). Germline V gives CDR1 SGHNT, CDR2 YYREEE (reference sequence). This CDR3 has 14 residues. V lost 0 bases to trimming and J lost 8 bases, with 13 bases between them. CDR3 residues: CASSLDRNTFTQYF. The DNA for the CDR3 is TGTGCCAGCAGCTTGGACAGGAATACTTTTACGCAGTATTTT.

This clone was recorded only once. The rearrangement joins TRBV6-5 to TRBJ1-2, with 7 positions matching TRBD1. This CDR3 region has 15 residues. The V segment lost 6 bases and the J segment 6 bases; nucleotides outside the gene matches: 13. The V gene's germline CDR1 is MNHEY and CDR2 SVGAGI. The CDR3 here is CASRTDRDLRNGYTF. CDR3 in DNA: TGTGCCAGCAGAACCGACAGGGATCTAAGGAATGGCTACACCTTC.

V and J are TRBV7-2 and TRBJ2-7; 11 nucleotides agree with TRBD2. The junction had 5 bases not matched to a gene; V was cut back by 1 base and J by 6 bases. The CDR3 length is 15 residues. Germline lookup yields CDR1 SGHTA and CDR2 FQGNSA. CDR3 in DNA: TGTGCCAGCAGCTTAGATAGCGGGAGGGCGGGCGAGCAGTACTTC. The encoded protein is CASSLDSGRAGEQYF.

This clone has a handful of counts. The J gene is TRBJ1-4, the V gene TRBV30, with D perhaps matching TRBD1 (5 bases). The CDR3 runs 13 residues. Trimming removed 5 bases from V and 7 bases from J, with 14 bases in between. Looked up from germline, CDR1 is GTSNPN and CDR2 is SVGIG (reference sequence). DNA of the CDR3: TGTGCCTGGGCCCGGCAGGGCACTGAAAAACTGTTTTTT. This encodes CAWARQGTEKLFF.

As for this clone: Its ends do not fully match the called genes, so a read error is possible. The J gene is TRBJ2-3, the V gene TRBV7-9; D is uncertain. The CDR3 contains 12 residues. The V gene's germline CDR1 is SEHNR and CDR2 FQNEAQ (reference sequence). The CDR3 DNA reads as TGTGCCAGCAGCTTGGGCACAGATGCGCAGTATTTT. Translating gives CASSLGTDAQYF.

The chain uses TRBV7-2 and TRBJ1-4; TRBD1 matches 8 bases. Germline CDR1 SGHTA, CDR2 FQGNSA. This CDR3 has 14 residues. Losses at the gene ends were 2 bases for V and 8 bases for J; bases not matched to a gene: 4. The CDR3 region has the DNA TGTGCCAGCAGCTTACAGGGGGCGCGGGAAAAACTGTTTTTT. Residues: CASSLQGAREKLFF.

This clone was seen once. The chain employs TRBV7-3 and TRBJ2-1; 10 bases map to TRBD2. Germline CDR1 SGHTA, CDR2 FQGTGA. This CDR3 contains 15 residues. The ends lost 5 bases at V and 1 base at J; junction bases unmatched: 2. The CDR3 DNA is TGTGCCAGCAGCCCACTAGCGGGATCCTACAATGAGCAGTTCTTC. Amino acid sequence: CASSPLAGSYNEQFF.

The chain links TRBV29-1 to TRBJ1-1; maybe TRBD1 (5 bases). The CDR3 has 12 amino acids. Germline CDR1 SQVTM, CDR2 ANQGSEA. Trimming left V 4 bases short and J 4 bases short, with 10 bases between. In DNA form, the CDR3 reads TGCAGCGTTGGGACCGGGGGCACTGAAGCTTTCTTT. Its protein is CSVGTGGTEAFF.

The CDR3 here is CASSSTDRDPGSGTF. In DNA form, the CDR3 reads TGTGCCAGCAGCTCCACGGACAGGGACCCTGGAAGTGGTACCTTC. The V call is TRBV13, the J call TRBJ1-2; TRBD1 agrees at 8 bases. V shed 4 bases, J shed 14 bases, and the junction held 18 bases outside the gene matches. The CDR3 contains 15 residues. CDR1 is PRHDT, CDR2 FYEKMQ, per germline (reference sequence).

This clone was detected ten times or more. This chain uses TRBV5-4 with TRBJ1-3; D remains unclear. V lost 10 bases and J lost 0, with 5 bases in between. This CDR3 comprises 11 residues. Germline assignment: CDR1 SGHNT and CDR2 YYREEE (reference sequence). The CDR3 DNA sequence: TGTGCCTGGAGCTCTGGAAACACCATATATTTT. This encodes CAWSSGNTIYF.